This T cell receptor (beta chain) is from a study of cytomegalovirus exposure and HLA in healthy donors. Looking at the study overall: Earlier work reported around 110 million unique TCR beta sequences from 180 million or so T cells. Study observations and caveats: A later analysis showed that HLA-associated TCR beta chains had undergone more clonal expansion than equally common others. Later analysis identified a missense DCLRE1C variant that was linked to TCR beta V- and J-gene trimming.

At collection, donors were nominally healthy, but unrecorded immune exposures were probable. Regarding this clone: No antigen is known for it.

The PCR had 60 Vbeta and 13 Jbeta primers. Profiled with immunoSEQ multiplex PCR; TCRdb holds only in-frame clones, not every one. The table lists over 150,000 clones, roughly 80% of them singletons. Trimming took 6 bases from V and 5 from J, leaving 22 bases between them. CDR3 length equals 16 residues. This TCR came from a man younger than 40 in good health and CMV-seropositive. The sequencing input was PBMCs. The chain is built from TRBV6-7 and TRBJ2-5; weak D call: TRBD1 (5 bases). TRBV6-7 is an ORF, with its function uncertain. The CDR3 spells CASRTFQGLVRETQYF. The CDR3 DNA is TGTGCCAGCAGAACCTTCCAGGGTCTGGTTAGGGAGACCCAGTACTTC.